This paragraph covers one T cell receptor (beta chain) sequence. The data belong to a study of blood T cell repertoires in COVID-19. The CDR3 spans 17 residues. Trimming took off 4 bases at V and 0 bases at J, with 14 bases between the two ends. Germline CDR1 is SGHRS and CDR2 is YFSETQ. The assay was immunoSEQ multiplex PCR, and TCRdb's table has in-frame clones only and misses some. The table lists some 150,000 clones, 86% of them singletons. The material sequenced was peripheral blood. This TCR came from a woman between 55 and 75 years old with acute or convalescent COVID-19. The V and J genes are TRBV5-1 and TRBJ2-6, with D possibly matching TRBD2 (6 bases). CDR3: CASSGGAVSSGANVLTF. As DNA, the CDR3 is TGCGCCAGCAGCGGCGGGGCGGTTAGCTCTGGGGCCAACGTCCTGACTTTC. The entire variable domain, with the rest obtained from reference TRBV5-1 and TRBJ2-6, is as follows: KAGVTQTPRYLIKTRGQQVTLSCSPISGHRSVSWYQQTPGQGLQFLFEYFSETQRNKGNFPGRFSGRQFSNSRSEMNVSTLELGDSALYLCASSGGAVSSGANVLTFGAGSRLTVL.